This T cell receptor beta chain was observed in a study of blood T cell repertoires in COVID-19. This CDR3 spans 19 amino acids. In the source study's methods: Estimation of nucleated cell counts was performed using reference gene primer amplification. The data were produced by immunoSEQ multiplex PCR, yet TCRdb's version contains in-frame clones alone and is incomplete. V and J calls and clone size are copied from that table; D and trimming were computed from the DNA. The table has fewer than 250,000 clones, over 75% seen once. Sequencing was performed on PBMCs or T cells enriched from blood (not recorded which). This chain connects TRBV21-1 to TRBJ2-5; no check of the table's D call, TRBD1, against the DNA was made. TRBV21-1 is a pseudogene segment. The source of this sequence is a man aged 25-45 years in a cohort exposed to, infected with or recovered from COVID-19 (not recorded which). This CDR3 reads CASSRVVGQGLRVPETQYF. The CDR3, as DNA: TGTGCCAGCAGCAGAGTTGTAGGACAGGGCTTACGAGTACCGGAGACCCAGTACTTC.